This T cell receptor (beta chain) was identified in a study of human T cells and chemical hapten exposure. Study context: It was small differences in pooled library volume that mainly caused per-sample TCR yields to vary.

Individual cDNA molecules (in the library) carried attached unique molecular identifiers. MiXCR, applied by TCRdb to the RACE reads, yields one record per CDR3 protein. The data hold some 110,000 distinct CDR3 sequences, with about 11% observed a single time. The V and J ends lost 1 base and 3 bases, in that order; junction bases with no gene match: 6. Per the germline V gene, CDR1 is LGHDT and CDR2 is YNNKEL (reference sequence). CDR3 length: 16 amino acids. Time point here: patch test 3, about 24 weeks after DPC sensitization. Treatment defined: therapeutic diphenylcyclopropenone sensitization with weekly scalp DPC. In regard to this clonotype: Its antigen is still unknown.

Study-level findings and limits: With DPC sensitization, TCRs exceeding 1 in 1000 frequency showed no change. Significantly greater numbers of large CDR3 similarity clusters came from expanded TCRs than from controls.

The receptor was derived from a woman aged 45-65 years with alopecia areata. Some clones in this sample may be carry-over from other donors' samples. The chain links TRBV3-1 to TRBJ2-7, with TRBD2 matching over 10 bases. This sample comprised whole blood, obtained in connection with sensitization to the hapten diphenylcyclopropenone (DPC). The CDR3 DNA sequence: TGTGCCAGCAGCCAAGCAGCTTGGACTAGCGGCTACGAGCAGTACTTC. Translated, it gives CASSQAAWTSGYEQYF.